The clone carrying this T cell receptor (beta chain) was recorded only once. Its antigen is not identified. The entry originates in a study of OX40 agonist ivuxolimab in advanced cancers. The V and J ends lost 3 bases and 2 bases, in that order; junction bases with no gene match: 6. The CDR3 length is 17 residues. The germline V gene encodes CDR1 SNHLY and CDR2 FYNNEI. Study-wide findings and caveats: Relatively little clonal expansion, among the lowest observed, appeared in partial responders at 0.1-3.0 mg/kg.

Only in-frame clones appear in the TCRdb table, and some are missing; sequencing was by immunoSEQ multiplex PCR. The repertoire consists of about 73,000 clones, with about 92% occurring once and the leading ten covering 10%. The receptor was derived from an adult with an advanced solid tumor such as melanoma, head and neck, liver or kidney cancer. The gene calls are TRBV2 and TRBJ2-5, with 13 positions matching TRBD2. Sequenced here: CD4+ or CD8+ T cells sorted from blood, sampled in a trial of the OX40 agonist ivuxolimab. The CDR3 is CASSDGLAGDFQETQYF. The CDR3 nucleotides are TGTGCCAGCAGTGATGGACTAGCGGGGGATTTTCAAGAGACCCAGTACTTC.